The clone carrying this T cell receptor beta chain was detected ten times or more. The antigen is not known. CDR1 and CDR2 (germline): LGHNA, YSLEER. The CDR3 extends over 13 amino acids. Deletions cut 0 bases from V and 5 bases from J, with 8 bases between. Next came a second PCR, run for about 6 to 12 cycles, which used a sample-barcoded 5' primer along with a J-beta primer mix. MiXCR was run by TCRdb on the 5' RACE reads, yielding one entry per CDR3 protein. The repertoire holds 1.5 million to 2 million distinct CDR3 sequences, with about 30% as singletons. The data originate from a study of blood T cells in healthy people across ages. Study-wide findings and caveats: Researchers judged that diversity estimates from one million T cells fell short of true values. CMV status of donors was unknown, possibly confounding expanded clonotype changes.

Drawn from each donor were roughly 10 milliliters of peripheral blood. The chain combines TRBV4-3 with TRBJ2-7; no reliable D call. Sequencing was performed on blood. The source of this sequence is a woman in her thirties in good health. CDR3 residues: CASSQDVRNEQYF. Written as DNA, the CDR3 is TGCGCCAGCAGCCAAGATGTCAGGAACGAGCAGTACTTC.